These 2 T cell receptor beta chains originate from one sample sequenced in a study of control samples from healthy donors and cancer patients. The protocol was immunoSEQ multiplex PCR, while the TCRdb copy is restricted to in-frame clones and leaves out a portion. This table has around 200,000 clones, approximately 95% appearing once. The sample consisted of blood. Source of these receptors: a man younger than 35 in good health.

The J gene is TRBJ2-7, the V gene TRBV4-1, with TRBD1 matching 9 bases. CDR3 size: 15 residues. Germline CDR1 MGHRA, CDR2 YSYEKL. V lost 1 base and J lost 3; bases outside the gene matches: 4. CDR3 nucleotide sequence: TGCGCCAGCAGCCAAGGTTTGGGACAGGGCTACGAGCAGTACTTC. It is translated as CASSQGLGQGYEQYF.

V and J are TRBV7-2 and TRBJ1-2; D call uncertain. The CDR3 runs 14 residues. V was shortened by 0 bases and J by 3 bases, with 8 bases between the two germline ends. Germline V CDR1 and CDR2: SGHTA, FQGNSA. CDR3 loop: CASSLAVTYYGYTF. In DNA form, the CDR3 reads TGTGCCAGCAGCTTAGCGGTCACATACTATGGCTACACCTTC.